Listed below are T cell receptor beta chains from one sample, sequenced in a study of blood T cell repertoires in COVID-19. Some clones are missing from TCRdb's copy, which holds only in-frame ones; the method was immunoSEQ multiplex PCR. The sample has about 250,000 clones; 85% to 90% are singletons. The source material was peripheral blood. The receptors here all came from a middle-aged woman who had recovered from COVID-19. The CDR3 runs from the conserved cysteine through the conserved F or W. D genes are given only for firm matches. Not all rows give a size; the values are once, few, many and, for expanded clones, a class.

V	D	size	J	DNA	CDR3
TRBV5-1	NA	NA	TRBJ1-2	TGCGCCAGCAGCCCGGGGGGCACCCTCCACTACACCTTC	CASSPGGTLHYTF
TRBV28	NA	NA	TRBJ2-1	TGTGCCAGCAGTACGGGAACTAGGATGGATGAGCAGTTCTTC	CASSTGTRMDEQFF
TRBV7-3	NA	NA	TRBJ2-5	TGTGCCAGCAGCTTAGCAGGCAGCCAAGAGACCCAGTACTTC	CASSLAGSQETQYF
TRBV27	TRBD1	NA	TRBJ2-3	TGTGCCAGACAACCGTCCGGGACAGGGACTACAGATACGCAGTATTTT	CARQPSGTGTTDTQYF
TRBV10-3	NA	NA	TRBJ2-5	TGTGCCATCCCCCGGAGGGCTCGAGAGACCCAGTACTTC	CAIPRRARETQYF
TRBV18	TRBD1	NA	TRBJ2-2	TGTGCCAGCTCAGAGCAGGGACAGCGCACCGGGGAGCTGTTTTTT	CASSEQGQRTGELFF
TRBV19	TRBD1	NA	TRBJ2-3	TGTGCCAGTAGTACGGGACAGTCTTACCTGGGGGATACGCAGTATTTT	CASSTGQSYLGDTQYF
TRBV14	TRBD2	NA	TRBJ2-1	TGTGCCAGCAGCCAACAGGGGCTTAGCGGGAGGTACAATGAGCAGTTCTTC	CASSQQGLSGRYNEQFF
TRBV7-2	TRBD1	NA	TRBJ1-3	TGTGCCAGCAGCCGACAGGGTAACACCATATATTTT	CASSRQGNTIYF
TRBV7-9	NA	NA	TRBJ2-7	TGTGCCAGCAGCCCTTCGGGGATCTCCTACGAGCAGTACTTC	CASSPSGISYEQYF
TRBV10-3	NA	NA	TRBJ1-5	TGTGCCATCAGTGAGTCGCAGTATAGCAATCAGCCCCAGCATTTT	CAISESQYSNQPQHF
TRBV5-6	NA	once	TRBJ1-2	TGTGCCAGCAGCTTGGGAGTAGCATATGGCTACACCTTC	CASSLGVAYGYTF
TRBV5-6	NA	NA	TRBJ1-3	TGTGCCAGCACCTCACGAACAGGCTCTGGAAACACCATATATTTT	CASTSRTGSGNTIYF
TRBV7-9	NA	NA	TRBJ1-2	TGTGCCAGCAGCATACAGGGAGCGAACTATGGCTACACCTTC	CASSIQGANYGYTF
TRBV19	NA	NA	TRBJ2-1	TGTGCCAGTAGTGGGCGGGGAGCGGGCGCCCGGGGTGAGCAGTTCTTC	CASSGRGAGARGEQFF
TRBV7-9	NA	NA	TRBJ1-2	TGTGCCAGCAGCCTCCCTGGTATAGGGGTCGGCTACACCTTC	CASSLPGIGVGYTF
TRBV10-2	TRBD2	once	TRBJ2-1	TGCGCCAGCAGTGCTCCAGCGGGGGGGCCGAATGAGCAGTTCTTC	CASSAPAGGPNEQFF
TRBV28	NA	NA	TRBJ1-2	TGTGCCAGCAGTTTTTCGACAGTTAACTATGGCTACACCTTC	CASSFSTVNYGYTF
TRBV5-1	TRBD1	NA	TRBJ1-3	TGCGCCAGCAGCTCAGGACAGGGCAACACCATATATTTT	CASSSGQGNTIYF
TRBV2	TRBD1	NA	TRBJ2-7	TGTGCCAGCAGCGCCTCCGGGACAGTTTACGAGCAGTACTTC	CASSASGTVYEQYF
TRBV9	NA	NA	TRBJ1-1	TGTGCCAGCAGCGTAGATCCCGCAGATCGGGAGGCTTTCTTT	CASSVDPADREAFF
TRBV5-4	TRBD1	NA	TRBJ2-3	TGTGCCAGCAGCCCAGGACCAGGGGGCCGGATCACAGATACGCAGTATTTT	CASSPGPGGRITDTQYF
TRBV2	NA	once	TRBJ1-1	TGTGCCAGCCGGGACTCCGGGGTAATGAACACTGAAGCTTTCTTT	CASRDSGVMNTEAFF
TRBV30	NA	NA	TRBJ1-2	TGTGCCTGGAGAACCCCAGGGGATTCTGATGGCTACACCTTC	CAWRTPGDSDGYTF
TRBV11-2	NA	NA	TRBJ2-2	TGTGCCAGCAGCCCGCAGGGGCCTACCGGGGAGCTGTTTTTT	CASSPQGPTGELFF
TRBV7-9	NA	NA	TRBJ2-1	TGTGCCAGCAGCTTACAGGGTGGCAATGAGCAGTTCTTC	CASSLQGGNEQFF
TRBV5-6	TRBD1	NA	TRBJ1-5	TGTGCCAGCAGCCCGATGGACAGGGGGGATCAGCCCCAGCATTTT	CASSPMDRGDQPQHF
TRBV6-7	NA	NA	TRBJ1-5	TGTGCCAGCAGCCGCGACAGTCCCAATCAGCCCCAGCATTTT	CASSRDSPNQPQHF
TRBV9	NA	NA	TRBJ1-3	TGTGCCAGCAGCGTAGCCAGGGGAATCTCTGGAAACACCATATATTTT	CASSVARGISGNTIYF
TRBV10-3	TRBD1	once	TRBJ1-2	TGTGCCACAGGGGGCATTAGCTATGGCTACACCTTC	CATGGISYGYTF
TRBV6-5	NA	NA	TRBJ1-3	TGTGCCAGCGCGATGAGAGCCGGAAACACCATATATTTT	CASAMRAGNTIYF
TRBV7-2	TRBD1	NA	TRBJ1-2	TGTGCCAGCAGTTTAGGACAGGGGGATGGCTACACCTTC	CASSLGQGDGYTF
TRBV28	TRBD1	NA	TRBJ1-1	TGTGCCAGCACTAATGCCAGGGGGCTGAGGCTTAACACTGAAGCTTTCTTT	CASTNARGLRLNTEAFF
TRBV28	TRBD2	NA	TRBJ2-2	TGTGCCAGCAGTTTACCAAGCGGGGAGGCCGGGGAGCTGTTTTTT	CASSLPSGEAGELFF
TRBV14	NA	NA	TRBJ2-3	TGTGCCAGCAGCTCTGTCCCGGCAGATACGCAGTATTTT	CASSSVPADTQYF
TRBV19	TRBD1	NA	TRBJ1-2	TGTGCCAGTAGTACCCTCCGGGACAGGGCCTATGGCTACACCTTC	CASSTLRDRAYGYTF
TRBV7-6	NA	NA	TRBJ2-5	TGTGCCAGCAGCTCCTTCGGAGGGGCCAGTGAGACCCAGTACTTC	CASSSFGGASETQYF
TRBV4-1	NA	NA	TRBJ1-1	TGCGCCAGCAGCCAAGCTCAGGGCACTGAAGCTTTCTTT	CASSQAQGTEAFF
TRBV11-1	NA	NA	TRBJ1-1	TGTGCCAGCAGCTCAGGGGTTGAAGCTTTCTTT	CASSSGVEAFF
TRBV9	TRBD2	NA	TRBJ2-2	TGTGCCAGCAGCGTCTCTAGCGGGAGGAACACCGGGGAGCTGTTTTTT	CASSVSSGRNTGELFF